The rows below give T cell receptor beta chains drawn from one sample of a study of T-cell reconstitution after alpha-beta-depleted transplantation in children. Each CDR3 protein is one row after TCRdb ran MiXCR on the PCR reads. The sample has around 450,000 distinct CDR3 sequences, about 40% seen once. Specimen: PBMCs, collected before TCRalphabeta/CD19-depleted stem cell transplant. Receptor source: a girl aged 2 to 9 with aplastic anemia, due to receive a stem cell transplant. Both conserved end residues are part of each CDR3. The D gene is left open where the match is weak. Part of the rows lack a size; the others show once, few, many or a class for expanded clones.

j_call v_call clone_size d_call cdr3_nt cdr3_aa
TRBJ2-6 TRBV7-3 - TRBD1 TGTGCCAGCAGCTCCTCTACAGGGGCTGGGGCCAACGTCCTGACTTTC CASSSSTGAGANVLTF
TRBJ2-1 TRBV7-9 many TRBD2 TGTGCCAGCAGCTTGGGACTAACCTACAATGAGCAGTTCTTC CASSLGLTYNEQFF
TRBJ1-1 TRBV28 - - TGTGCCAGCAGTGGCCCCAACAGAGCGAAGGATGAAGCTTTCTTT CASSGPNRAKDEAFF
TRBJ2-7 TRBV18 many TRBD1 TGTGCCAGCTCACCTAGTATTCCGGGACAGCTCACTTCCTACGAGCAGTACTTC CASSPSIPGQLTSYEQYF
TRBJ2-7 TRBV20-1 - - TGCAGTGCTAGTGAGCCCCCCTTCAAGGAACTGTACTTC CSASEPPFKELYF
TRBJ1-1 TRBV9 many TRBD1 TGTGCCAGCAGCGCACAGGGGGCTGAAGCTTTCTTT CASSAQGAEAFF
TRBJ2-1 TRBV9 - TRBD1 TGTGCCAGCAGCGTAGGGACAGGGGCCAATAAGCAGTTCTTC CASSVGTGANKQFF
TRBJ2-1 TRBV13 - - TGTGCCAGCAGCGCCACAGGGAGGGCCGGATCCTACAATGAGCAGTTCTTC CASSATGRAGSYNEQFF
TRBJ2-1 TRBV15 many - TGTGCCACCAGCATTAGCGGAGTCTCCTACAATGAGCAGTTCTTC CATSISGVSYNEQFF
TRBJ1-6 TRBV5-1 - TRBD1 TGCGCCAGCAGCTTCAAAGGACAGGGCGGTTCACCCCTCCACTTT CASSFKGQGGSPLHF
TRBJ2-5 TRBV11-2 - - TGTGCCAGCAACCCCCAGTTTGGCAGGCAAGAGACCCAGTACTTC CASNPQFGRQETQYF
TRBJ2-5 TRBV20-1 few - TGCAGTGCTAGTAGACAGGACATGTACTTC CSASRQDMYF
TRBJ2-3 TRBV20-1 - TRBD2 TGCAGTGCTTTTCGAGCGGGAGCTTTGAATACGCAGTATTTT CSAFRAGALNTQYF
TRBJ1-2 TRBV18 - - TGTGCCAGCTCACCTTACAAGGCCCAAGGCTATGGCTACACCTTC CASSPYKAQGYGYTF
TRBJ2-7 TRBV29-1 - - TGCAGCGTGGGGGGGACACTTTACGAGCAGTACTTC CSVGGTLYEQYF
TRBJ2-5 TRBV20-1 many - TGCAGTGCTGGAGGGGGGACGGACCAAGAGACCCAGTACTTC CSAGGGTDQETQYF
TRBJ2-3 TRBV9 - - TGTGCCAGCAGCGTAGACGGGAGTAGCACAGATACGCAGTATTTT CASSVDGSSTDTQYF
TRBJ2-3 TRBV6-2/TRBV6-3 - - TGTGCCAGCAGTTACGAGCCCCCCCGCACAGATACGCAGTATTTT CASSYEPPRTDTQYF
TRBJ2-3 TRBV5-1 - - TGCGCCAGCAGCGCAGATCCAGATACGCAGTATTTT CASSADPDTQYF
TRBJ1-5 TRBV6-1 - - TGTGCCAGCAGCCGCCAACCCCGGGGTTACGGCAATCAGCCCCAGCATTTT CASSRQPRGYGNQPQHF
TRBJ1-2 TRBV25-1 many - TGTGCCAGCAGTGTAGAGGGCTATGGCTACACCTTC CASSVEGYGYTF
TRBJ1-1 TRBV4-1 many - TGCGCCAGCAGCCAAGATTGGCAGGGGAACACTGAAGCTTTCTTT CASSQDWQGNTEAFF
TRBJ1-1 TRBV6-2/TRBV6-3 many - TGTGCCAGCAGCCCGGCAGGCACTGAAGCTTTCTTT CASSPAGTEAFF
TRBJ2-3 TRBV12-3/TRBV12-4 - - TGTGCCAGCAGTTTAGGTGGCTACCTACAGTATTTT CASSLGGYLQYF
TRBJ2-1 TRBV6-2/TRBV6-3 many TRBD2 TGTGCCAGCAGCCCCGTGGTCGGGGGGGGTTACAATGAGCAGTTCTTC CASSPVVGGGYNEQFF
TRBJ1-1 TRBV18 - - TGTGCCAGCTCACCAGGAAGGGGGAACACTGAAGCTTTCTTT CASSPGRGNTEAFF
TRBJ2-7 TRBV20-1 - - TGCAGTGCGAGCCCGCCCTCTAGCGAGGGGGTCTTCGGTCGCGAGCAGTACTTC CSASPPSSEGVFGREQYF
TRBJ2-3 TRBV5-1 - - TGCGCCAGCAGCTCCCGGGACGCCACAGATACGCAGTATTTT CASSSRDATDTQYF
TRBJ1-3 TRBV13 - - TGTGCCAGCAGCCCACCGCGCCCCGGGGGAAACACCATATATTTT CASSPPRPGGNTIYF
TRBJ1-5 TRBV24-1 many - TGTGCCACCCGGCCCCTCACCCGATATAGCAATCAGCCCCAGCATTTT CATRPLTRYSNQPQHF
TRBJ1-3 TRBV12-3/TRBV12-4 few TRBD1 TGTGCCAGCAGTTTCTCCGGGACAGGGAGGAACACCATATATTTT CASSFSGTGRNTIYF
TRBJ2-7 TRBV7-2 many - TGTGCCAGCAGCTTAGGGCTCGGGACCTACGAGCAGTACTTC CASSLGLGTYEQYF
TRBJ2-1 TRBV4-1 - - TGCGCCAGCAGCCAAGCGGCACCTAGCCTTTCCTACAATGAGCAGTTCTTC CASSQAAPSLSYNEQFF
TRBJ2-1 TRBV20-1 - TRBD2 TGCAGTGCTAGAGATCCCGGCCGGGAGCGGGGCTCCTACAATGAGCAGTTCTTC CSARDPGRERGSYNEQFF
TRBJ2-1 TRBV20-1 many TRBD2 TGCAGTGCCTATGGGACTAGCGGGGTAAGCTCCTACAATGAGCAGTTCTTC CSAYGTSGVSSYNEQFF
TRBJ2-7 TRBV27 - TRBD1 TGTGCCAGCGGGAAGGACAGGGGCTACGAGCAGTACTTC CASGKDRGYEQYF
TRBJ2-4 TRBV12-3/TRBV12-4 many - TGTGCCAGCAGTCCCGGTGGGGGTGTCAACATTCAGTACTTC CASSPGGGVNIQYF
TRBJ2-7 TRBV7-9 many - TGTGCCAGCAGCTCGCCGGGTTACGAGCAGTACTTC CASSSPGYEQYF
TRBJ2-7 TRBV4-2 - - TGTGCCAGCAGCCAGAGAGGGACGAGCGAGCAGTACTTC CASSQRGTSEQYF
TRBJ2-1 TRBV5-6 - TRBD1 TGTGCCAGCAGCTTGTGGGGTAGTAGGGACAGGGTATCAAATGAGCAGTTCTTC CASSLWGSRDRVSNEQFF
TRBJ2-1 TRBV7-6 - - TGTGCCAGCAGCTTATTGACGGGAACCCGAGGGGATGAGCAGTTCTTC CASSLLTGTRGDEQFF
TRBJ2-4 TRBV5-6 - - TGTGCCAGCAGCTTGGGGCAGAATATAGCCAAAAACATTCAGTACTTC CASSLGQNIAKNIQYF